The clone carrying this T cell receptor (beta chain) was counted once. This entry is derived from a study of control samples from healthy donors and cancer patients. Assay used: immunoSEQ multiplex PCR; TCRdb lists only in-frame clones, some missing. Of around 130,000 clones in the sample, about 88% are singletons; the top ten hold approximately 3.2%. The sequencing input was blood. The sequence was obtained from a man aged 45-65 years in good health.

The CDR3 region has the DNA TGTGCCAGCTCAGAGAGCCGGGACAAAGAAGAGACCCAGTACTTC. It specifies CASSESRDKEETQYF. This chain connects TRBV18 to TRBJ2-5; D might be TRBD1 (6 bases). V shed 5 bases and J shed 3 bases, with 16 bases lying between them. This CDR3 region has 15 residues. Germline V gene sequence: CDR1 KGHSH, CDR2 LQKENI.